This T cell receptor (beta chain) was identified during a study of cytomegalovirus exposure and HLA in healthy donors. Libraries were prepared by immunoSEQ multiplex PCR; TCRdb keeps only in-frame clonotypes and omits some of them. In the table there are more than 95,000 clones, 75% to 90% of which are singletons. Germline CDR1 reads SGHRS; CDR2 reads YFSETQ. The V end lost 0 bases, the J end lost 3 bases, and 12 bases lay between the germline ends. The CDR3 is made up of 16 amino acids. The chain is built from TRBV5-1 and TRBJ2-2, with D perhaps matching TRBD2 (6 bases). The sample comprised PBMCs. The TCR sequence derives from a young woman in good health and CMV-seronegative. This CDR3 reads CASSLASLADTGELFF. DNA of the CDR3: TGCGCCAGCAGCTTGGCGTCTTTAGCGGACACCGGGGAGCTGTTTTTT.